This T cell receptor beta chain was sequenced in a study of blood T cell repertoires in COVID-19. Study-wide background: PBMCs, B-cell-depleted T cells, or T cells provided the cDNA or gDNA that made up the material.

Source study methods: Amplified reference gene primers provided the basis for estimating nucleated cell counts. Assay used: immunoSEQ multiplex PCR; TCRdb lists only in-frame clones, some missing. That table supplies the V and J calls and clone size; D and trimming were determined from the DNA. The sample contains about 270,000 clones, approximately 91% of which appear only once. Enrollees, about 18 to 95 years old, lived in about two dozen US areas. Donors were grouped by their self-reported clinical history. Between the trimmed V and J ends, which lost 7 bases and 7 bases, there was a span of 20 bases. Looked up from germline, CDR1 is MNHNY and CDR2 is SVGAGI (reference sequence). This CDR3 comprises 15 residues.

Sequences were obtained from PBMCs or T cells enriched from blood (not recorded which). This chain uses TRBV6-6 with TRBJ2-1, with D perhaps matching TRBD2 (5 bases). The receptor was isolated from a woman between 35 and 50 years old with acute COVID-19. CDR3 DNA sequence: TGTGCCAGCATCCGAGGCGGGTCCGGCCGAAATGAGCAGTTCTTC. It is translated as CASIRGGSGRNEQFF.